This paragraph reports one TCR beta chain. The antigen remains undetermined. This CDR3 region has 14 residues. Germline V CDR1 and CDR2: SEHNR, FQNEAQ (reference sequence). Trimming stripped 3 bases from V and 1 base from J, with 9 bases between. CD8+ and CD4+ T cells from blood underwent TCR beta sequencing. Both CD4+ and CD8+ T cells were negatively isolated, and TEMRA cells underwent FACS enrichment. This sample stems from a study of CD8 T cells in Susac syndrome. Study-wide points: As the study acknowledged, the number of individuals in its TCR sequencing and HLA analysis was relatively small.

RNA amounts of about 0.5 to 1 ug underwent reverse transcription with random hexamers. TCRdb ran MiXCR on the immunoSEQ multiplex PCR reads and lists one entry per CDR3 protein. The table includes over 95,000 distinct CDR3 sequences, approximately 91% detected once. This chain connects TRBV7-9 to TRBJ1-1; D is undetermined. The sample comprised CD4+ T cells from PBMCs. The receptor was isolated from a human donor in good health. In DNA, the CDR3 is TGTGCCAGCAGCTTTGGTGGGAAGAACACTGAAGCTTTCTTT. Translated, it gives CASSFGGKNTEAFF.